This T cell receptor (beta chain) was captured by sequencing in a study of blood T cells in healthy people across ages. Study-wide results and caveats: Calculation of diversity from one million T cells yielded estimates considered to be underestimates.

On this clonotype itself: Antigen specificity is unknown.

The CDR3 runs to 14 residues. Germline V gene data show CDR1 as SGHNT and CDR2 as YENEEA. The sample, around 10 milliliters of peripheral blood, was drawn from each donor. Then a second PCR, running about 6 to 12 cycles, was carried out with a sample-barcoded 5' primer and a J-beta primer mix. TCRdb re-called the 5' RACE reads through MiXCR, storing one row per CDR3 protein. Here the sample spans some 1,500,000 distinct CDR3 sequences, approximately 42% being singletons. The receptor's source is a woman aged 18-29 years in good health. The rearrangement joins TRBV11-3 to TRBJ2-7; D remains ambiguous. The J call is doubtful: the DNA matches TRBJ2-5 better. Sequenced input: blood. The CDR3 is CASSFLDGQETQYF. Written as DNA, the CDR3 is TGTGCCAGCAGCTTCCTGGACGGACAAGAGACCCAGTACTTC.